This is a list of T cell receptor beta chains from one sample in a study of blood T cell repertoires in COVID-19. The assay was immunoSEQ multiplex PCR, and TCRdb's table has in-frame clones only and misses some. The sample yields tens of thousands of clones, approximately 90% seen once. Sequenced material: peripheral blood. Source of these receptors: a human donor in a cohort sampled during active COVID-19. Each CDR3 is given with its conserved first and last residue. The D gene is left open where the match is weak. Expanded clones are given a class, and other clones once, few, many or no size at all.

V: TRBV5-1; J: TRBJ1-2; D: TRBD1; size: .; length: 13; CDR3: CASSLPGGRGYTF; DNA: TGCGCCAGCAGCTTACCAGGGGGTCGCGGCTACACCTTC
V: TRBV24-1; J: TRBJ2-1; D: .; size: .; length: 14; CDR3: CAAGGAANYNEQFF; DNA: TGTGCCGCCGGAGGGGCGGCCAACTACAATGAGCAGTTCTTC
V: TRBV6-4; J: TRBJ1-1; D: .; size: once; length: 13; CDR3: CASSRRLDTEAFF; DNA: TGTGCCAGCAGTAGGAGATTGGACACTGAAGCTTTCTTT
V: TRBV24-1; J: TRBJ2-7; D: TRBD1; size: .; length: 15; CDR3: CATSDSGTEAYEQYF; DNA: TGTGCCACCAGTGATTCCGGGACAGAGGCCTACGAGCAGTACTTC
V: TRBV28; J: TRBJ2-5; D: TRBD2; size: .; length: 14; CDR3: CASSLGTILETQYF; DNA: TGTGCCAGCAGTTTAGGGACTATTCTAGAGACCCAGTACTTC
V: TRBV3-1/TRBV3-2; J: TRBJ2-1; D: .; size: few; length: 13; CDR3: CASSQDWAGQQFF; DNA: TGTGCCAGCAGCCAAGACTGGGCGGGTCAGCAGTTCTTC
V: TRBV5-5; J: TRBJ2-7; D: TRBD1; size: .; length: 15; CDR3: CASSPTGTARYEQYF; DNA: TGTGCCAGCAGCCCGACCGGGACAGCCCGTTACGAGCAGTACTTC
V: TRBV5-1; J: TRBJ2-5; D: .; size: .; length: 14; CDR3: CASSPGTPQETQYF; DNA: TGCGCCAGCAGCCCCGGGACACCCCAAGAGACCCAGTACTTC
V: TRBV27; J: TRBJ2-5; D: TRBD2; size: .; length: 16; CDR3: CASSVGLAGVGETQYF; DNA: TGTGCCAGCAGCGTGGGACTAGCGGGAGTCGGGGAGACCCAGTACTTC
V: TRBV7-8; J: TRBJ2-1; D: .; size: .; length: 14; CDR3: CASSRAEGRNEQFF; DNA: TGTGCCAGCAGCCGAGCCGAGGGCCGTAATGAGCAGTTCTTC
V: TRBV5-1; J: TRBJ2-2; D: .; size: .; length: 14; CDR3: CASSLDGNTGELFF; DNA: TGCGCCAGCAGCTTGGACGGGAACACCGGGGAGCTGTTTTTT
V: TRBV9; J: TRBJ2-5; D: .; size: .; length: 14; CDR3: CASSVVAGEETQYF; DNA: TGTGCCAGCAGCGTAGTCGCAGGGGAAGAGACCCAGTACTTC
V: TRBV27; J: TRBJ2-1; D: .; size: .; length: 14; CDR3: CASSLRRLYNEQFF; DNA: TGTGCCAGCAGCCTGCGACGACTATACAATGAGCAGTTCTTC
V: TRBV18; J: TRBJ2-7; D: .; size: .; length: 13; CDR3: CASSPPVGEEQYF; DNA: TGTGCCAGCTCACCACCGGTCGGGGAGGAGCAGTACTTC
V: TRBV7-2; J: TRBJ2-7; D: TRBD2; size: .; length: 16; CDR3: CASSFRSSGREYEQYF; DNA: TGTGCCAGCAGCTTTCGGTCTAGCGGGAGGGAGTACGAGCAGTACTTC
V: TRBV2; J: TRBJ1-3; D: TRBD1; size: .; length: 15; CDR3: CASRETGARGNTIYF; DNA: TGTGCCAGCAGGGAAACAGGGGCTCGGGGAAACACCATATATTTT
V: TRBV11-1; J: TRBJ2-3; D: .; size: .; length: 14; CDR3: CASSLARNTDTQYF; DNA: TGTGCCAGCAGCTTAGCGCGGAACACAGATACGCAGTATTTT
V: TRBV30; J: TRBJ2-7; D: TRBD1; size: .; length: 15; CDR3: CAWVVRDRGRYEQYF; DNA: TGTGCCTGGGTCGTGAGGGACAGGGGACGATACGAGCAGTACTTC
V: TRBV6-5; J: TRBJ1-4; D: TRBD1; size: once; length: 16; CDR3: CASSYSPQGENEKLFF; DNA: TGTGCCAGCAGTTATTCGCCCCAGGGGGAGAATGAAAAACTGTTTTTT
V: TRBV29-1; J: TRBJ2-5; D: .; size: .; length: 14; CDR3: CSVGGGVQWETQYF; DNA: TGCAGCGTTGGAGGGGGGGTTCAATGGGAGACCCAGTACTTC
V: TRBV3-1/TRBV3-2; J: TRBJ1-3; D: TRBD1; size: once; length: 15; CDR3: CASSRQGPSGNTIYF; DNA: TGTGCCAGCAGCCGACAGGGTCCCTCTGGAAACACCATATATTTT
V: TRBV28; J: TRBJ1-2; D: .; size: .; length: 15; CDR3: CASRPEGRANYGYTF; DNA: TGTGCCAGCAGGCCGGAGGGAAGGGCTAACTATGGCTACACCTTC
V: TRBV15; J: TRBJ1-1; D: .; size: .; length: 13; CDR3: CATSRALNTEAFF; DNA: TGTGCCACCAGCAGAGCTCTGAACACTGAAGCTTTCTTT
V: TRBV11-3; J: TRBJ2-7; D: TRBD1; size: .; length: 15; CDR3: CASSRTGASSYEQYF; DNA: TGTGCCAGCAGCCGGACAGGGGCCAGCTCCTACGAGCAGTACTTC
V: TRBV25-1; J: TRBJ1-1; D: .; size: .; length: 16; CDR3: CASSEGGWVGNTEAFF; DNA: TGTGCCAGCAGTGAAGGAGGGTGGGTGGGAAACACTGAAGCTTTCTTT
V: TRBV7-2; J: TRBJ2-4; D: .; size: .; length: 15; CDR3: CASSTQRGAKNIQYF; DNA: TGTGCCAGCAGCACGCAGCGTGGAGCCAAAAACATTCAGTACTTC